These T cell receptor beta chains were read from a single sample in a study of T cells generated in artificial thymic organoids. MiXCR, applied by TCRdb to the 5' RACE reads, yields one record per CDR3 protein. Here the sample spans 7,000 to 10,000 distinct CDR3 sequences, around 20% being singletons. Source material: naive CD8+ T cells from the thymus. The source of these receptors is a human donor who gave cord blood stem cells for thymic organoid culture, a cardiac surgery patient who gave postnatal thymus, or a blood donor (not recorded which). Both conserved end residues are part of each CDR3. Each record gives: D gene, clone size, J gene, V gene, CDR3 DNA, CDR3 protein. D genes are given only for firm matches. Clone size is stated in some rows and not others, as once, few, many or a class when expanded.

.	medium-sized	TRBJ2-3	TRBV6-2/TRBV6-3	TGTGCCAGCAGAACCCTCCGTTGGGAGGAAGATACGCAGTATTTT	CASRTLRWEEDTQYF
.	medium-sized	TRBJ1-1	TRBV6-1	TGTGCCAGCAGATTGGGGTTAGGCACTGAAGCTTTCTTT	CASRLGLGTEAFF
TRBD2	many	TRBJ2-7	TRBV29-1	TGCAGCGTTGCAGCGGGGGGCGACTACGAGCAGTACTTC	CSVAAGGDYEQYF
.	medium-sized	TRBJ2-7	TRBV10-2	TGCGCCAGCTGGGGTACTGGAGGCCCCCGAACCTACGAGCAGTACTTC	CASWGTGGPRTYEQYF
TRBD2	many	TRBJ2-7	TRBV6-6	TGTGCCAGCAGAAACGAGACTAGCGGGAGTTACGAGCAGTACTTC	CASRNETSGSYEQYF
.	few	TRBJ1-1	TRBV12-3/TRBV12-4	TGTGCCAGCAGAACTCAGGGAACTGAAGCTTTCTTT	CASRTQGTEAFF
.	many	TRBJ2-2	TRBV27	TGTGCCAGCAGTTTTAAGACAGTTCGGGGGGAGCTGTTTTTT	CASSFKTVRGELFF
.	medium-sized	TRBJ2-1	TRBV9	TGTGCCAGCAGCGTAGGGGACTACAATGAGCAGTTCTTC	CASSVGDYNEQFF
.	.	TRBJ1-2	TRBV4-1	TGTACCAGCAGCCAGGACAACTATGGCTACACCTTC	CTSSQDNYGYTF
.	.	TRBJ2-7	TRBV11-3	TGTGCCAGCAGCTTAGATATTGTTCCTGGGGACTCTCAAACCTCCTACGAGCAGTACTTC	CASSLDIVPGDSQTSYEQYF
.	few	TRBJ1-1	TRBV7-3	TGTGCCAGCAGCTTACTCGGTGGTCAGGGAGGAAACACTGAAGCTTTCTTT	CASSLLGGQGGNTEAFF
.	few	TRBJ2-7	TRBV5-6	.	CASSFGAGTGRNF
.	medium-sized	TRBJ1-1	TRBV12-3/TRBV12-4	TGTGCCAGCAGTTTCTTTACCGGGTCCCTTTATATGAACACTGAAGCTTTCTTT	CASSFFTGSLYMNTEAFF
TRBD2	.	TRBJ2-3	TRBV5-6	TGTGCCAGCAGCTCCAGGACTAGCTGGGGAACAGATACGCAGTATTTT	CASSSRTSWGTDTQYF
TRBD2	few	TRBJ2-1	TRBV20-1	TGCAGTGCCGAAGGGACGTTTGATAGGACTAGCGGGAGTTTGGGTTCCTACAATGAGCAGTTCTTC	CSAEGTFDRTSGSLGSYNEQFF
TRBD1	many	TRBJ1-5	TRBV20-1	TGCAGTGCTAGTAGTGGCCTCACAATCGGCGGGACAGGGTGGGGGCCCCAGCATTTT	CSASSGLTIGGTGWGPQHF
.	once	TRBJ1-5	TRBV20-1	TGCAGTGCTAGGAGGGCCACTCCTACTGAACAGTCCCAGCATTTT	CSARRATPTEQSQHF
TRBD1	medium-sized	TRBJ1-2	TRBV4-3	TGCGCCAGCAGCCCCTATCTCCGGGACAGGGCCGTTTCTAACTATGGCTACACCTTC	CASSPYLRDRAVSNYGYTF
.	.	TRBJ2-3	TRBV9	TGTGCCAGCAGCGGGACTCGGGATACGCAGTATTTT	CASSGTRDTQYF
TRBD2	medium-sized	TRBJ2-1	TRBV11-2	TGTGCCAGCAGCTTACCATTGACTAGCGTTAAAGAGTTCTTC	CASSLPLTSVKEFF
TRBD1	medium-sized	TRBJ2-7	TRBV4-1	TGCGCCAGCAGCCAAGCGACAGGGGGTGGCGAGCAGTACTTC	CASSQATGGGEQYF
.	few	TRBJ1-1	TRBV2	TGTGCCAGCAGTGATAAAGGCAGGGATGTCACTGAAGCTTTCTTT	CASSDKGRDVTEAFF
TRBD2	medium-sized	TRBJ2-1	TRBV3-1	TGTGCCAGCAGCCAAGATCCCGTAGCGGGAGGGCCAGTTTACAATGAGCAGTTCTTC	CASSQDPVAGGPVYNEQFF
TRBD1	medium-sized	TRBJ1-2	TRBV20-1	TGCAGTGCTAGAGATCCCGGACAGGGGACTAACTATGGCTACACCTTC	CSARDPGQGTNYGYTF
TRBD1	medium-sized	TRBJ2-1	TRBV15	TGTGCCACCCGTACGACGCAGGGGGCCTCCTACAATGAGCAGTTCTTC	CATRTTQGASYNEQFF
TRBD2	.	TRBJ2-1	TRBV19	TGCGCCAGTAGTAGCCTAGCGGGAGGGATGAGCTCCTACAATGAGCAGTTCTTC	CASSSLAGGMSSYNEQFF
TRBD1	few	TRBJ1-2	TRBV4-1	TGCGCCAGCAGGGACCCAAGACAGGGACCTAACTATGGCTACACCTTC	CASRDPRQGPNYGYTF
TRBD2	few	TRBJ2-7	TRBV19	TGTGCCAGTAGTATTTACGGGACTAGAGACTACGAGCAGTACTTC	CASSIYGTRDYEQYF
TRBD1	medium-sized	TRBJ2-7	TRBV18	TGTGCCAGCTCACCAACGACAGGGGCTTTCGTTTACGAGCAGTACTTC	CASSPTTGAFVYEQYF
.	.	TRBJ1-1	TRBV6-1	TGTGCCAGCAGTGACAAAAAAGAGGGTGTGGTTGCGACCGTCTTGAACACTGAAGCTTTCTTT	CASSDKKEGVVATVLNTEAFF
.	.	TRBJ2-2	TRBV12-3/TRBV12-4	TGTGCCAGCATGACAGTGCGTGCCCCTCAGGACACCGGGGAGCTGTTTTTT	CASMTVRAPQDTGELFF
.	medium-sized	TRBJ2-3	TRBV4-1	TGCGCCAGCAGCCAGGACGGACCGTGGGATACGCAGTATTTT	CASSQDGPWDTQYF
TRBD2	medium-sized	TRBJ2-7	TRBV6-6	TGTGCCAGCAGCAAGGGAGGGTACTCCTACGAGCAGTACTTC	CASSKGGYSYEQYF
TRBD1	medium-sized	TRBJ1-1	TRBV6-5	TGTGCCAGCAAGCCCCGACAGGGCCGGTCGACTGAAGCTTTCTTT	CASKPRQGRSTEAFF
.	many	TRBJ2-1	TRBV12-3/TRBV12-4	TGTGCCAGCAGTTTATCGGACAGAATTTTGTTCTTC	CASSLSDRILFF